This entry lists 13 T cell receptor beta chains sequenced from one sample in a study of chemoradiotherapy in HPV16-positive cancers. Clones were sequenced by immunoSEQ multiplex PCR, and TCRdb holds only the in-frame ones, with some missing. The repertoire holds roughly 21,000 clones, with roughly 86% as singletons. Sequenced material: blood, taken from a patient who underwent chemoradiotherapy. The source of these receptors is a human donor with HPV-associated anogenital cancer.

The J gene is TRBJ2-7, the V gene TRBV11-2; 11 bases match TRBD2. The CDR3 totals 16 residues. V shed 0 bases, J shed 8 bases, and the junction held 9 bases outside the gene matches. CDR1 and CDR2 from the germline V gene are SGHAT and FQNNGV. CDR3 sequence (DNA): TGTGCCAGCAGCTTAGATCCTGGGACTAGCGGTCCCCAGCAGTACTTC. Translation: CASSLDPGTSGPQQYF.

Here the CDR3 DNA reads TGTGCCAGCAGCGGACAGGGCCTCTCTGGAAACACCATATATTTT. Protein product: CASSGQGLSGNTIYF. The rearrangement uses TRBV6-5 and TRBJ1-3, with TRBD1 identical over 8 bases. Trimming took 6 bases from V and 0 from J; bases not matched to a gene: 4. The CDR3 has 15 amino acids. The germline CDR1 and CDR2 sequences are MNHEY and SVGAGI.

This chain connects TRBV11-3 to TRBJ2-1, with 7 nucleotides matching TRBD1. Germline CDR1 SGHNT, CDR2 YENEEA. V shed 5 bases and J 12 bases; nucleotides not matched to a gene: 4. The CDR3 length is 11 residues. DNA for the CDR3: TGTGCCAGCAGCCTCGGACAGGCGCAGTTCTTC. This codes for CASSLGQAQFF.

Comments on this clone: Relative to the germline gene, one junction end is altered; a read error may explain this. V gene TRBV7-2 combines with J gene TRBJ2-7; either TRBD1 or TRBD2 may supply D (5 bases each). The CDR3 is made up of 16 amino acids. CDR1 and CDR2 (germline): SGHTA, FQGNSA. The DNA of the CDR3 is TGTGCCAGAAGCTTGGATCCATGGGACGGCCACTACGAGCAGTACTTC. Its protein is CARSLDPWDGHYEQYF.

This clone was seen only once. The chain employs TRBV4-3 and TRBJ1-4; 7 nucleotides agree with TRBD1. Germline-derived CDR1 and CDR2 are LGHNA and YSLEER. Unmatched junction bases numbered 4, after V lost 3 bases and J lost 0 bases. The CDR3 is made up of 16 amino acids. This chain's CDR3 is CASSQSGTATNEKLFF. The CDR3 bases are TGCGCCAGCAGCCAGTCCGGGACAGCAACTAATGAAAAACTGTTTTTT.

The rearrangement uses TRBV6-6 and TRBJ2-3; TRBD1 agrees at 7 bases. Germline-derived CDR1 and CDR2 are MNHNY and SVGAGI (reference sequence). J gave up 2 bases and V 0 bases, and 2 bases lay outside the gene matches. The CDR3 covers 15 residues. DNA of the CDR3: TGTGCCAGCAGTTACTCGGGACAGATCACAGATACGCAGTATTTT. Translated, it gives CASSYSGQITDTQYF.

This clone was seen just once. In DNA, the CDR3 is TGTGCCAGCAGTTTGGGGGGACCTAGCGAGACCCAGTACTTC. The encoded protein is CASSLGGPSETQYF. The rearrangement links TRBV6-1 to TRBJ2-5; tentatively, D is TRBD2 (6 bases). Germline loops: CDR1 MNHNS, CDR2 SASEGT. This CDR3 region has 14 residues. Trimming stripped 5 bases from V and 5 bases from J, with 15 bases between.

The chain has TRBV6-5 and TRBJ2-7; TRBD2 matches 7 bases. V dropped 0 bases and J dropped 0; count of bases not matched to a gene: 2. The germline V gene has CDR1 MNHEY and CDR2 SVGAGI. This CDR3 is built from 15 residues. The CDR3 loop reads CASSYSAGRSYEQYF. CDR3 DNA sequence: TGTGCCAGCAGTTACTCAGCGGGGCGCTCCTACGAGCAGTACTTC.

The sample holds one count of this clone. The J gene is TRBJ1-1, the V gene TRBV5-1; TRBD1 matches 8 bases. The CDR3 totals 16 residues. The J segment lost 8 bases and the V segment lost 4 bases, leaving 16 bases of the junction unmatched. Germline CDR1 and CDR2: SGHRS and YFSETQ. The CDR3 sequence is CASSADQGAQYSEAFF. In nucleotides, the CDR3 is TGCGCCAGCAGCGCAGATCAGGGGGCGCAGTATTCGGAAGCTTTCTTT.

The rearrangement joins TRBV7-9 to TRBJ1-5; possibly TRBD1 for D (5 bases). Trimming took 3 bases from V and 3 from J, leaving 9 bases between them. The CDR3 consists of 14 residues. Germline CDR1 SEHNR, CDR2 FQNEAQ (reference sequence). Written as DNA, the CDR3 is TGTGCCAGCAGCTTGTCAGGGAACAATCAGCCCCAGCATTTT. The encoded protein is CASSLSGNNQPQHF.

Note on this clone: A read error may account for a junction end that differs from germline. V usage is TRBV7-2 and J usage is TRBJ1-2; D is ambiguous. This CDR3 has 11 amino acids. CDR1 is SGHTA, CDR2 FQGNSA, per germline. The CDR3 DNA follows: TGTGCCAGCAGTTTAGCCTATGGCTACACCTTC. The encoded protein is CASSLAYGYTF.

This clone was detected a few times. This chain joins TRBV9 and TRBJ1-2; D unresolved. In germline, CDR1 is SGDLS, CDR2 YYNGEE. The ends were cut back, 0 bases at V and 6 bases at J, with 12 bases in the middle. The CDR3 contains 14 residues. The CDR3 region is CASSVGTRLDGYTF. The CDR3 DNA reads TGTGCCAGCAGCGTAGGCACCCGGTTGGATGGCTACACCTTC.

This chain links TRBV7-9 with TRBJ2-7, with a weak D call TRBD1 (6 bases). V lost 1 base and J lost 2, with 12 bases in between. Germline V CDR1 and CDR2: SEHNR, FQNEAQ (reference sequence). The CDR3 sequence is 15 residues long. The CDR3 loop is CASSLVGAGPYEQYF. The DNA for the CDR3 is TGTGCCAGCAGCTTAGTGGGGGCAGGGCCCTACGAGCAGTACTTC.